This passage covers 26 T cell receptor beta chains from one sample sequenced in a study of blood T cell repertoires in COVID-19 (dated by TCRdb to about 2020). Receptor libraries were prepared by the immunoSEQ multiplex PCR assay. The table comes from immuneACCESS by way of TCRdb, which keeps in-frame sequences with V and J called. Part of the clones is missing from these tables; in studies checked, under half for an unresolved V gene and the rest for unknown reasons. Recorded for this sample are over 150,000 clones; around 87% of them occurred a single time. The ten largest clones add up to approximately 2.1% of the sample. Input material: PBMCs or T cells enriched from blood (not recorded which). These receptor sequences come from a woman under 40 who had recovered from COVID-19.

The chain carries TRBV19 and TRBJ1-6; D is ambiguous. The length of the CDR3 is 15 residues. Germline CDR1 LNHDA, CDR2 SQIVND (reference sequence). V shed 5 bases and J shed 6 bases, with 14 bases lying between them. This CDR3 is CASSLLFGVNSPLHF. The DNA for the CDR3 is TGTGCCAGTAGTTTACTATTCGGCGTTAATTCACCCCTCCACTTT.

Here the CDR3 DNA reads TGTGCCAGTAGTCCACGGGGTGAAAAACTGTTTTTT. Encoded protein: CASSPRGEKLFF. The gene calls are TRBV19 and TRBJ1-4; D is unresolved. Germline lookup yields CDR1 LNHDA and CDR2 SQIVND (reference sequence). V was clipped by 5 bases and J by 7 bases, with 8 bases between them. CDR3 length: 12 amino acids.

This chain's CDR3 is CATLPRTGGNTEAFF. The CDR3 DNA reads as TGTGCCACCCTTCCCAGGACAGGAGGGAACACTGAAGCTTTCTTT. The chain joins TRBV21-1 to TRBJ1-1; no DNA check was done on the table's D call, TRBD1. TRBV21-1 is assigned pseudogene status. This CDR3 spans 15 amino acids.

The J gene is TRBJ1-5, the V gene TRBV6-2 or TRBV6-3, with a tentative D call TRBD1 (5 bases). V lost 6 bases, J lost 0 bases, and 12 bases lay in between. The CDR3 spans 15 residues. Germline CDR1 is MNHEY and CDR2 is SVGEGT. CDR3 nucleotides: TGTGCCAGCAGCCCTCGACAGAGTAGCAATCAGCCCCAGCATTTT. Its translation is CASSPRQSSNQPQHF.

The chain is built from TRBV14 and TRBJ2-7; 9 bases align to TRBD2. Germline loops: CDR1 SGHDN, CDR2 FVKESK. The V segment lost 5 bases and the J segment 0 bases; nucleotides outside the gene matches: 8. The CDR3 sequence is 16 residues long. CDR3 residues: CASSFHLAGTSYEQYF. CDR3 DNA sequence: TGTGCCAGCAGCTTTCATCTAGCGGGAACCTCCTACGAGCAGTACTTC.

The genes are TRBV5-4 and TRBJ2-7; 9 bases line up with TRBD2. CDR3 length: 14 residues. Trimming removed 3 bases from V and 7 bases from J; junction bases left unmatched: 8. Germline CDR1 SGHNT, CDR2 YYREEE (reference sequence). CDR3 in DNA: TGTGCCAGCAGCTCCTTGGCGGGGGGGAGAGAGCAGTACTTC. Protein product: CASSSLAGGREQYF.

CDR3: CASSFGLAGAGEQFF. The CDR3 DNA follows: TGTGCCAGCAGCTTCGGACTAGCGGGAGCGGGTGAGCAGTTCTTC. This sequence joins TRBV7-7 and TRBJ2-1; TRBD2 aligns across 13 bases. After removal of 3 bases from V and 9 bases from J, the junction contained 5 bases not matched to a gene. The CDR3 is 15 amino acids. Per the germline V gene, CDR1 is SSHAT and CDR2 is FNYEAQ (reference sequence).

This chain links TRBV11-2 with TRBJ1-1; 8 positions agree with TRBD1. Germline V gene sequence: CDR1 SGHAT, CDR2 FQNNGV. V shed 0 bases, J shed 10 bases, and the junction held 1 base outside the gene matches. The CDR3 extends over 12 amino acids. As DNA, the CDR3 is TGTGCCAGCAGCTTAGACAGGGGGCTAGCTTTCTTT. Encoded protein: CASSLDRGLAFF. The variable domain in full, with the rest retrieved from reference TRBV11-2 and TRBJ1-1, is EAGVAQSPRYKIIEKRQSVAFWCNPISGHATLYWYQQILGQGPKLLIQFQNNGVVDDSQLPKDRFSAERLKGVDSTLKIQPAKLEDSAVYLCASSLDRGLAFFGQGTRLTVV.

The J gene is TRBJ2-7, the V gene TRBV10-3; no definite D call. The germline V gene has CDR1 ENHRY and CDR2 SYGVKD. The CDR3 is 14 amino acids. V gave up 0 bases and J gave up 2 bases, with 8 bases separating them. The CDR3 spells CAISESSTTYEQYF. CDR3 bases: TGTGCCATCAGTGAGTCTAGTACTACCTACGAGCAGTACTTC.

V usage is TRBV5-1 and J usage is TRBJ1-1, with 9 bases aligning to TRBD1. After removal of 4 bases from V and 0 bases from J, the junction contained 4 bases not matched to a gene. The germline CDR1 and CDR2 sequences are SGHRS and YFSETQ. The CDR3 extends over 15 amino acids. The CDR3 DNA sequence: TGCGCCAGCAGCATAGGACAGGGGATGAACACTGAAGCTTTCTTT. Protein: CASSIGQGMNTEAFF.

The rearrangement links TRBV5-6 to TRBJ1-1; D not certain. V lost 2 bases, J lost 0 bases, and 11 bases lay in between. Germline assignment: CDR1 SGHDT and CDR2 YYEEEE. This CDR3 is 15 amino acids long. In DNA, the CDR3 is TGTGCCAGCAGCTTTTCCCCGGAGATGAACACTGAAGCTTTCTTT. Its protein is CASSFSPEMNTEAFF.

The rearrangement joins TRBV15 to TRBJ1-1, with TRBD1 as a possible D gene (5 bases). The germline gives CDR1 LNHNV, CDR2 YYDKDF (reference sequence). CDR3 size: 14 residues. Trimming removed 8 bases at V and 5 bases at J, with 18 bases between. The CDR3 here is CATVEGRPRTEAFF. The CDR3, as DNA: TGTGCCACCGTTGAGGGGAGGCCGAGGACTGAAGCTTTCTTT. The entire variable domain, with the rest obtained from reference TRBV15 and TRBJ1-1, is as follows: DAMVIQNPRYQVTQFGKPVTLSCSQTLNHNVMYWYQQKSSQAPKLLFHYYDKDFNNEADTPDNFQSRRPNTSFCFLDIRSPGLGDTAMYLCATVEGRPRTEAFFGQGTRLTVV.

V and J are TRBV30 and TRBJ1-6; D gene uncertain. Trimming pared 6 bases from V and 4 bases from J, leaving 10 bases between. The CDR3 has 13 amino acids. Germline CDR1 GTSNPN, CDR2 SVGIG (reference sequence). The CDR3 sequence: CACQQKYNSPLHF. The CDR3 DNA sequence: TGTGCCTGCCAACAGAAGTATAATTCACCCCTCCACTTT.

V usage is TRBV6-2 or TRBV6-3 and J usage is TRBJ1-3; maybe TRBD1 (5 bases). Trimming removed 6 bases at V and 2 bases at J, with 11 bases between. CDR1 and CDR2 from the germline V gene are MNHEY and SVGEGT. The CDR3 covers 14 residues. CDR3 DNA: TGTGCCAGCAGCCACAGGAACGCTGGAAACACCATATATTTT. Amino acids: CASSHRNAGNTIYF.

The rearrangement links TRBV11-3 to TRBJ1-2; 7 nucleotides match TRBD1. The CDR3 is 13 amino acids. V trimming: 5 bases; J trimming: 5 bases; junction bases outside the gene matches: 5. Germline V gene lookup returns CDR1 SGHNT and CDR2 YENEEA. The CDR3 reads CASSLDRTYGYTF. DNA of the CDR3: TGTGCCAGCAGCCTGGACAGGACGTATGGCTACACCTTC.

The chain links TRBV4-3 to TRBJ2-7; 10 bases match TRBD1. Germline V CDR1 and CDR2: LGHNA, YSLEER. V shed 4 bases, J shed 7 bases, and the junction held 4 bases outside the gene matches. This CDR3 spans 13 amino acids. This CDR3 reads CASSLTGGGEQYF. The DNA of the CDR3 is TGCGCCAGCAGCCTGACAGGGGGCGGGGAGCAGTACTTC.

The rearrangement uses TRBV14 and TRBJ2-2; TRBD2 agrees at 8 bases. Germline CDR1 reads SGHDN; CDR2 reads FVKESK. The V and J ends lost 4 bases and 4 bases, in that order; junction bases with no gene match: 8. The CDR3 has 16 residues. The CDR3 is CASSPPSGSGTGELFF. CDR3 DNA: TGTGCCAGCAGCCCCCCCAGCGGGAGTGGCACCGGGGAGCTGTTTTTT.

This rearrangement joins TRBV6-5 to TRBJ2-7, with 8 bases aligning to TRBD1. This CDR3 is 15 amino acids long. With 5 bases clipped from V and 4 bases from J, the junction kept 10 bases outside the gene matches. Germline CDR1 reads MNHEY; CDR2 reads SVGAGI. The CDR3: CASSPDPGGRYEQYF. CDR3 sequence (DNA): TGTGCCAGCAGTCCGGACCCAGGGGGCAGGTACGAGCAGTACTTC.

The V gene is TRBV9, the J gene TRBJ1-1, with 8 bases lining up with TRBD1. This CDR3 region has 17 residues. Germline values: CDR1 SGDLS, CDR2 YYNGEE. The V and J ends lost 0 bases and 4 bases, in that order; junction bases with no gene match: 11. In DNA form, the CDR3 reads TGTGCCAGCAGCGTAGCCGAGCAGGGGGCGGGTCGCACTGAAGCTTTCTTT. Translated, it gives CASSVAEQGAGRTEAFF.

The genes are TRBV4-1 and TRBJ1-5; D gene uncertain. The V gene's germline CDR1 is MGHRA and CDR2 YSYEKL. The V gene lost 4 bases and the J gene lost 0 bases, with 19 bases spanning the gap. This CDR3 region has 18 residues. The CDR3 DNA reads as TGCGCCAGCAGCCCTCCAAATGACGGGAGCCATAGCAATCAGCCCCAGCATTTT. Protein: CASSPPNDGSHSNQPQHF.

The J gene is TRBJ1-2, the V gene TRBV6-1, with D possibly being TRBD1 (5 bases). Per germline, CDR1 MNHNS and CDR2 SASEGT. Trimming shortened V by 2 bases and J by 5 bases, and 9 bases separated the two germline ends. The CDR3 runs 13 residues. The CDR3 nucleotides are TGTGCCAGCAGTGAAACGGGACTGTATGGCTACACCTTC. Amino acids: CASSETGLYGYTF.

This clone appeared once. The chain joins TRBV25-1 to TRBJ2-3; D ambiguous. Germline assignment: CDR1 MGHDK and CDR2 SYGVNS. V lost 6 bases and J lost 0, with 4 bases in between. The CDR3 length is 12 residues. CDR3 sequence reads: CASSYSTDTQYF. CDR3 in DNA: TGTGCCAGCAGCTACAGCACAGATACGCAGTATTTT.

CDR3 sequence: CASSRGTANEKLFF. The CDR3 DNA is TGTGCCAGTAGTAGGGGGACAGCTAATGAAAAACTGTTTTTT. The rearrangement uses TRBV19 and TRBJ1-4, with TRBD1 identical over 7 bases. The germline V gene encodes CDR1 LNHDA and CDR2 SQIVND (reference sequence). V was clipped by 4 bases and J by 3 bases; unmatched bases: 2. This CDR3 comprises 14 residues. The whole variable domain, remainder taken from reference TRBV19 and TRBJ1-4, is DGGITQSPKYLFRKEGQNVTLSCEQNLNHDAMYWYRQDPGQGLRLIYYSQIVNDFQKGDIAEGYSVSREKKESFPLTVTSAQKNPTAFYLCASSRGTANEKLFFGSGTQLSVL.

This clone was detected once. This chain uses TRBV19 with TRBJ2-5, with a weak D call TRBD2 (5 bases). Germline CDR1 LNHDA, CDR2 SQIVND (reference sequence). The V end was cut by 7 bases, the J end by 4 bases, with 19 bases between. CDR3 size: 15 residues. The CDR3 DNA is TGTGCCAGTACAAAGGAGGCGTTGCCGAGAGAGACCCAGTACTTC. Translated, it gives CASTKEALPRETQYF.

CDR3 DNA sequence: TGCAGCGTTGAAGCACCCACAGGGAAGAACGAGCAGTACTTC. Translating it yields CSVEAPTGKNEQYF. The gene calls are TRBV29-1 and TRBJ2-7; D might be TRBD1 (6 bases). CDR1 is SQVTM and CDR2 is ANQGSEA in the germline V gene. Trimming took 1 base from V and 5 from J, leaving 15 bases between them. CDR3 length: 14 amino acids.

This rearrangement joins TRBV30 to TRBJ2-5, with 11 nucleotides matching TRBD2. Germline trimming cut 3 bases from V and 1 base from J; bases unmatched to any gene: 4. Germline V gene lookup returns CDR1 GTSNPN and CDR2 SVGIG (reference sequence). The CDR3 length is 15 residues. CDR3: CAWSSLAGGQETQYF. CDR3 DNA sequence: TGTGCCTGGAGCTCTCTAGCGGGGGGCCAAGAGACCCAGTACTTC.